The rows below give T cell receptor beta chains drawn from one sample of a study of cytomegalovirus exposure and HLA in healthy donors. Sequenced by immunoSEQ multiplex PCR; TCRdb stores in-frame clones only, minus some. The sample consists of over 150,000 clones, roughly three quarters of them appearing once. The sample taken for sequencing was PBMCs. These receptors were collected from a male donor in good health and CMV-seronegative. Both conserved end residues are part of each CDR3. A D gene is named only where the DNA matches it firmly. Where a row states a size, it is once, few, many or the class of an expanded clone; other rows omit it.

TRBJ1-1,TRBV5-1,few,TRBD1,TGCGCCAGCAGCAAGGACAGGGGGAACACTGAAGCTTTCTTT,CASSKDRGNTEAFF
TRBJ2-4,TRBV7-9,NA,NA,TGTGCCAGCAGCCCCGAGAACCTAGCCAAAAACATTCAGTACTTC,CASSPENLAKNIQYF
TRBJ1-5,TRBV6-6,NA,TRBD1,TGTGCCAGCACCTGGACAGGGGGCAGGAATCAGCCCCAGCATTTT,CASTWTGGRNQPQHF
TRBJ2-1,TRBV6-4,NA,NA,TGTGCCAGCAGTTGGGCGGGCCGATCGGACAATGAGCAGTTCTTC,CASSWAGRSDNEQFF
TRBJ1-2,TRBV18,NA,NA,TGTGCCAGCTCACCACCAGACGGGTGGGATGGCTACACCTTC,CASSPPDGWDGYTF
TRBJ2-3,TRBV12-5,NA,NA,TGTGCTAGTGGCCTCTCTATCACAGATACGCAGTATTTT,CASGLSITDTQYF
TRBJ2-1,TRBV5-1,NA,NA,TGCGCCAGCAGCTTGGTGGGACTCGGCTCCTACAATGAGCAGTTCTTC,CASSLVGLGSYNEQFF
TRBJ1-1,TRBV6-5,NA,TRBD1,TGTGCCAGCAGCGGGGGACTACAGGGGGCTACTGAAGCTTTCTTT,CASSGGLQGATEAFF
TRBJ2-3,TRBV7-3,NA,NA,TGTGCCAGCAGCTTAACGTCTAGCTTGGGCACAGATACGCAGTATTTT,CASSLTSSLGTDTQYF
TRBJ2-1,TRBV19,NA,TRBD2,TGTGCCAGTAGTATGAAACTAGCGGGATCCAATGAGCAGTTCTTC,CASSMKLAGSNEQFF
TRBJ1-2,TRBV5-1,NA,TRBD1,TGCGCCAGCAGCTCCTCGGGGACAGGGGGTTTTGGCTACACCTTC,CASSSSGTGGFGYTF
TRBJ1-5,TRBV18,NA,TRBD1,TGTGCCAGCTCACCTGGGGAGATACAGGGGCAGCCCCAGCATTTT,CASSPGEIQGQPQHF
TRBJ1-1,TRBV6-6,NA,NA,TGTGCCAGCAGTTACTCGAGTTCCGGGGGGGACACTGAAGCTTTCTTT,CASSYSSSGGDTEAFF
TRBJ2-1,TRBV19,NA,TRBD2,TGCGCCAGTAACGCGGGGGGCTCCTACAATGAGCAGTTCTTC,CASNAGGSYNEQFF
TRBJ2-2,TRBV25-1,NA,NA,TGTGCCAGCAGTCGCGTCACCGGGGAGCTGTTTTTT,CASSRVTGELFF
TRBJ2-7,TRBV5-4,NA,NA,TGTGCCAGCAGCCCAGGCACCTACGAGCAGTACTTC,CASSPGTYEQYF